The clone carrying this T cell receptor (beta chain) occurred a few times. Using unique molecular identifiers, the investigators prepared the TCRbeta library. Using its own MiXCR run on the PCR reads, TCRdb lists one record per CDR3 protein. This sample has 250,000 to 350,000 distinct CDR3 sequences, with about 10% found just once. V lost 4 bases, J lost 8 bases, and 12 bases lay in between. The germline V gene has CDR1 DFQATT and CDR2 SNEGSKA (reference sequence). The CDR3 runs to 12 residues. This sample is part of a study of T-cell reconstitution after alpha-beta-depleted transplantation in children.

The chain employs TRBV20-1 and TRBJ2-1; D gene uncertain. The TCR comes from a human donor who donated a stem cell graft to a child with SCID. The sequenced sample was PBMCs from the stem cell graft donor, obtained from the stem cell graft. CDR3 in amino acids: CSAIGPRDEQFF. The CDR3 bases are TGCAGTGCTATCGGACCTAGGGATGAGCAGTTCTTC.